This TCR beta chain was identified in a study of a mutant IDH1 vaccine in newly diagnosed glioma. Turning to the study itself: Pretreatment consisted of radiotherapy, temozolomide, or both, with most receiving both.

As regards this clone: The target antigen is unknown.

Noted time point: week 11, during vaccination. Each dose delivered 300 ug of mutant IDH1 20-mer peptide subcutaneously with imiquimod. Diagnosis in the donors showed new WHO grade 3 or 4 astrocytomas that were IDH1-mutant and ATRX-lost. The table came from immunoSEQ multiplex PCR; TCRdb's copy has only in-frame clones and leaves some out. The sample records 20,000 to 25,000 clones, over 85% being singletons. Germline V gene lookup returns CDR1 SGHKS and CDR2 YYEKEE (reference sequence). The V and J ends lost 3 bases and 2 bases respectively, with 8 bases between them. This CDR3 spans 13 amino acids. Sample: PBMCs, taken from a glioma patient whose treatment included an IDH1 peptide vaccine. The chain couples TRBV5-5 to TRBJ2-5, with no clear D. The clonotype originates from a woman aged 40-49 years with glioma. The CDR3 bases are TGTGCCAGCAGCTCTATCGGTCAAGAGACCCAGTACTTC. This gives the protein CASSSIGQETQYF.